This T cell receptor beta chain was captured in a study of post-analysis software for immune sequencing data. This clonotype was detected ten times or more. Unique molecular identifiers were present in the TCR beta cDNA libraries. From the PCR reads, TCRdb called clonotypes with MiXCR, one entry per CDR3 protein. The sample has some 240,000 distinct CDR3 sequences, 30% to 45% seen once; the top ten hold 4% to 6%. The sequenced sample consisted of blood. The sequence derives from a girl aged 10-17 years with multiple sclerosis.

The CDR3 DNA reads TGTGCCAGCAGCCAGTTCTGGGGTAGCGGGGGGTCAAGGCGAGGAGATACGCAGTATTTT. Residues: CASSQFWGSGGSRRGDTQYF. V gene TRBV3-1 combines with J gene TRBJ2-3, with 10 nucleotides matching TRBD2. The CDR3 loop spans 20 amino acids. V dropped 3 bases and J dropped 5; count of bases not matched to a gene: 20. Germline V gene lookup returns CDR1 LGHDT and CDR2 YNNKEL (reference sequence).